This TCR beta chain was retrieved from a study of T cells after yellow fever vaccination. Study-level points and caveats: At 95% to 98% for CD4 and 70% to 90% for CD8, most primary-vaccination clones showed up again after the booster.

The germline gives CDR1 SEHNR, CDR2 FQNEAQ (reference sequence). CDR3 length equals 16 residues. J gave up 3 bases and V 8 bases, and 14 bases lay outside the gene matches. MiXCR, applied by TCRdb to the 5' RACE reads, yields one record per CDR3 protein. The table lists about 550,000 distinct CDR3 sequences, 15% to 20% of them singletons. Concerning this clonotype: The antigen is undetermined.

The chain joins TRBV7-9 to TRBJ2-7; 9 bases agree with TRBD2. The sequence came from a man aged 25-40 years who received the YFV17D yellow fever vaccine. This specimen was PBMCs, taken 15 days after the yellow fever booster vaccination. CDR3 in DNA: TGTGCCAGCGGGAGGGGATTGGCTAGCGGGAACTACGAGCAGTACTTC. As protein: CASGRGLASGNYEQYF.